This TCR beta chain derives from a study of T cells in Graves' hyperthyroidism and ophthalmopathy. Background on the study: Peripheral blood was taken when the disease was first diagnosed, before any treatment began.

CDR3 length: 16 amino acids. J gave up 4 bases and V 3 bases, and 11 bases lay outside the gene matches. Per the germline V gene, CDR1 is MNHNS and CDR2 is SASEGT. TCR beta CDR3 sequences were amplified from RNA transcripts. The TCR CDR3 first-round RT-PCR relied on the HTBI primer set. From the multiplex PCR reads, TCRdb called clonotypes with MiXCR, one entry per CDR3 protein. The profile covers more than 500,000 distinct CDR3 sequences, with about 16% appearing a single time and approximately 30% taken by the ten largest. The gene calls are TRBV6-1 and TRBJ1-1, with 7 bases lining up with TRBD1. Sequenced input: blood. The TCR was taken from a woman aged 30 to 39 with Graves' ophthalmopathy. Here the CDR3 reads CASSERDRGFGTEAFF. DNA for the CDR3: TGTGCCAGCAGTGAGCGGGACAGAGGATTTGGCACTGAAGCTTTCTTT.